This is a list of T cell receptor beta chains from one sample in a study of blood T cell repertoires in COVID-19. Assay used: immunoSEQ multiplex PCR; TCRdb lists only in-frame clones, some missing. The sample shows 150,000 to 250,000 clones, roughly 92% of them seen only once. Source material: peripheral blood. These receptors were obtained from a man aged 25-45 years with COVID-19, enrolled during active disease. Both conserved end residues are part of each CDR3. Fields, in order: D gene, J gene, V gene, clone size, CDR3 DNA, CDR3 protein. The D gene is left open where the match is weak. Size values are once, few and many counts, or a class for expanded clones, and some rows have none.

D gene: TRBD2; J gene: TRBJ2-3; V gene: TRBV29-1; clone size: -; CDR3 DNA: TGCAGCGTTGGGGTCGTAGCGGGGGGGCCGGCAGATACGCAGTATTTT; CDR3 protein: CSVGVVAGGPADTQYF
D gene: -; J gene: TRBJ1-2; V gene: TRBV7-3; clone size: -; CDR3 DNA: TGTGCCAGCAGCTTAGGTCCCCCAGGGTTCTATGGCTACACCTTC; CDR3 protein: CASSLGPPGFYGYTF
D gene: -; J gene: TRBJ1-2; V gene: TRBV9; clone size: once; CDR3 DNA: TGTGCCAGCAGCGTTGAACAAACTAACTATGGCTACACCTTC; CDR3 protein: CASSVEQTNYGYTF
D gene: -; J gene: TRBJ2-7; V gene: TRBV9; clone size: -; CDR3 DNA: TGTGCCAGCGGAAAAGGGGGTTCTTACGAGCAGTACTTC; CDR3 protein: CASGKGGSYEQYF
D gene: -; J gene: TRBJ1-5; V gene: TRBV6-5; clone size: -; CDR3 DNA: TGTGCCAGCAGAAACAAGAATCAGCCCCAGCATTTT; CDR3 protein: CASRNKNQPQHF
D gene: TRBD1; J gene: TRBJ2-4; V gene: TRBV9; clone size: -; CDR3 DNA: TGTGCCAGCAGCGAAAGCCCCCAAGACAGGGCCGTGGCCAAAAACATTCAGTACTTC; CDR3 protein: CASSESPQDRAVAKNIQYF
D gene: TRBD2; J gene: TRBJ2-3; V gene: TRBV10-2; clone size: -; CDR3 DNA: TGCGCCAGCGGGGGACTAGCGGGTAGCACAGATACGCAGTATTTT; CDR3 protein: CASGGLAGSTDTQYF
D gene: -; J gene: TRBJ2-2; V gene: TRBV6-2/TRBV6-3; clone size: -; CDR3 DNA: TGTGCCAGCAGTTACAGCGGCAGCCTCCACACCGGGGAGCTGTTTTTT; CDR3 protein: CASSYSGSLHTGELFF
D gene: TRBD2; J gene: TRBJ2-5; V gene: TRBV18; clone size: -; CDR3 DNA: TGTGCCAGCTCACCATCGCCGGGGCTAGCGGGGTCAGAGACCCAGTACTTC; CDR3 protein: CASSPSPGLAGSETQYF
D gene: TRBD2; J gene: TRBJ2-5; V gene: TRBV29-1; clone size: once; CDR3 DNA: TGCAGCGTTGCCCTACTAGCGGGGCGGCATGAGACCCAGTACTTC; CDR3 protein: CSVALLAGRHETQYF
D gene: TRBD1; J gene: TRBJ1-2; V gene: TRBV7-9; clone size: -; CDR3 DNA: TGTGCCAGCAGCCCAGAGAGGGGACAGGGGAACGCTGGCTACACCTTC; CDR3 protein: CASSPERGQGNAGYTF
D gene: TRBD2; J gene: TRBJ2-7; V gene: TRBV5-1; clone size: -; CDR3 DNA: TGCGCCAGCAGCCACAGCGGGAGGTACTCCTACGAGCAGTACTTC; CDR3 protein: CASSHSGRYSYEQYF
D gene: -; J gene: TRBJ2-3; V gene: TRBV5-1; clone size: -; CDR3 DNA: TGCGCCAGCAGCTCGGACTACCCCAAAGATACGCAGTATTTT; CDR3 protein: CASSSDYPKDTQYF
D gene: -; J gene: TRBJ1-1; V gene: TRBV7-3; clone size: -; CDR3 DNA: TGTGCCAGCAGCTTATACTGGAACACTGAAGCTTTCTTT; CDR3 protein: CASSLYWNTEAFF
D gene: -; J gene: TRBJ2-1; V gene: TRBV5-1; clone size: -; CDR3 DNA: TGCGCCAGCAGCTCAGGACTCGATCGCTACAATGAGCAGTTCTTC; CDR3 protein: CASSSGLDRYNEQFF
D gene: -; J gene: TRBJ2-3; V gene: TRBV11-2; clone size: -; CDR3 DNA: TGTGCCAGCAGCTTATCCGGAGATACGCAGTATTTT; CDR3 protein: CASSLSGDTQYF
D gene: -; J gene: TRBJ1-1; V gene: TRBV5-1; clone size: -; CDR3 DNA: TGCGCCAGCAGCTTGGCCCCCGCAGGGGCGAATACCCAAGCTTTCTTT; CDR3 protein: CASSLAPAGANTQAFF
D gene: -; J gene: TRBJ2-5; V gene: TRBV2; clone size: -; CDR3 DNA: TGTGCCAGCAGCTTACAGGGAGAGGAGACCCAGTACTTC; CDR3 protein: CASSLQGEETQYF
D gene: TRBD1; J gene: TRBJ1-6; V gene: TRBV9; clone size: -; CDR3 DNA: TGTGCCAGCAGTCGGGACAGGGTAGGTTCACCCCTCCACTTT; CDR3 protein: CASSRDRVGSPLHF
D gene: -; J gene: TRBJ1-1; V gene: TRBV30; clone size: -; CDR3 DNA: TGTGCCTGGAGAGTTGTGGGGGGCACTGAAGCTTTCTTT; CDR3 protein: CAWRVVGGTEAFF
D gene: -; J gene: TRBJ2-3; V gene: TRBV7-3; clone size: -; CDR3 DNA: TGTGCCAGCAGCCTCGGGGAGGGGGCAGATACGCAGTATTTT; CDR3 protein: CASSLGEGADTQYF
D gene: -; J gene: TRBJ2-7; V gene: TRBV11-2; clone size: -; CDR3 DNA: TGTGCCAGCAGCCCCGTGCAGGCATCTATCTACGAGCAGTACTTC; CDR3 protein: CASSPVQASIYEQYF
D gene: -; J gene: TRBJ2-1; V gene: TRBV5-6; clone size: -; CDR3 DNA: TGTGCCAGCAGCGCGAACCAGGACACCTCCTACAATGAGCAGTTCTTC; CDR3 protein: CASSANQDTSYNEQFF
D gene: -; J gene: TRBJ1-6; V gene: TRBV23-1; clone size: -; CDR3 DNA: TGCGCCAGCAGTCAATCGCCGGGCTATAATTCACCCCTCCACTTT; CDR3 protein: CASSQSPGYNSPLHF
D gene: TRBD2; J gene: TRBJ2-3; V gene: TRBV19; clone size: -; CDR3 DNA: TGTGCCAGTAGCCTTAGCGGGGGCACAGATACGCAGTATTTT; CDR3 protein: CASSLSGGTDTQYF
D gene: TRBD2; J gene: TRBJ2-3; V gene: TRBV24-1; clone size: -; CDR3 DNA: TGTGCCACCAGTGATTGGGGGACTAGCGGTGAAGATACGCAGTATTTT; CDR3 protein: CATSDWGTSGEDTQYF
D gene: TRBD1; J gene: TRBJ1-2; V gene: TRBV5-3; clone size: -; CDR3 DNA: TGTGCCACCACCGGACAGGGATATGGCTACACCTTC; CDR3 protein: CATTGQGYGYTF
D gene: TRBD2; J gene: TRBJ2-1; V gene: TRBV7-9; clone size: -; CDR3 DNA: TGTGCCAGCAGCCCAACTAGCGGGGGGATAGATGAGCAGTTCTTC; CDR3 protein: CASSPTSGGIDEQFF
D gene: TRBD1; J gene: TRBJ2-1; V gene: TRBV5-1; clone size: -; CDR3 DNA: TGCGCCAGCAGCGACCGGGACAGGGCACCCAATGAGCAGTTCTTC; CDR3 protein: CASSDRDRAPNEQFF
D gene: -; J gene: TRBJ1-4; V gene: TRBV5-5; clone size: -; CDR3 DNA: TGTGCCAGCAGCTTGCCAGGGGCAGGGAATGTAAAACTGTTTTTT; CDR3 protein: CASSLPGAGNVKLFF
D gene: TRBD1; J gene: TRBJ2-7; V gene: TRBV4-1; clone size: once; CDR3 DNA: TGCGCCAGCAGCCAAGGGGACAGGCTCCGTGGGCAGTACTTC; CDR3 protein: CASSQGDRLRGQYF
D gene: TRBD1; J gene: TRBJ2-2; V gene: TRBV6-2/TRBV6-3; clone size: -; CDR3 DNA: TGTGCCAGCAGCATTTGGGCGGGACAGGGAAAGTCCGGGGAGCTGTTTTTT; CDR3 protein: CASSIWAGQGKSGELFF
D gene: -; J gene: TRBJ1-5; V gene: TRBV7-9; clone size: -; CDR3 DNA: TGTGCCACCGCACAGGGAGATCAGCCCCAGCATTTT; CDR3 protein: CATAQGDQPQHF
D gene: -; J gene: TRBJ1-5; V gene: TRBV7-2; clone size: -; CDR3 DNA: TGTGCCAGCAGCTTAGGTTCCCAGAGGAGCAATCAGCCCCAGCATTTT; CDR3 protein: CASSLGSQRSNQPQHF
D gene: -; J gene: TRBJ1-1; V gene: TRBV18; clone size: -; CDR3 DNA: TGTGCCAGCTCACCTGCTGGACAGTTAAGGACTGAAGCTTTCTTT; CDR3 protein: CASSPAGQLRTEAFF
D gene: TRBD1; J gene: TRBJ1-2; V gene: TRBV5-1; clone size: -; CDR3 DNA: TGCGCCAGCAGCACACAGGGGGAGAACTATGGCTACACCTTC; CDR3 protein: CASSTQGENYGYTF
D gene: -; J gene: TRBJ1-2; V gene: TRBV2; clone size: -; CDR3 DNA: TGTGCCAGCGAAGGAGATAGACCCTCCGGCTACACCTTC; CDR3 protein: CASEGDRPSGYTF
D gene: TRBD1; J gene: TRBJ2-7; V gene: TRBV30; clone size: -; CDR3 DNA: TGTGCCTGGAGTGTTGTACAGGGGGCAGACGAGCAGTACTTC; CDR3 protein: CAWSVVQGADEQYF
D gene: -; J gene: TRBJ1-5; V gene: TRBV6-5; clone size: -; CDR3 DNA: TGTGCCAGCAGTACTAGTCTGGGTGATCAGCCCCAGCATTTT; CDR3 protein: CASSTSLGDQPQHF
D gene: -; J gene: TRBJ1-4; V gene: TRBV6-1; clone size: -; CDR3 DNA: TGTGCCAGCAGTGCGGGGAGATTCCTTACTAATGAAAAACTGTTTTTT; CDR3 protein: CASSAGRFLTNEKLFF
D gene: TRBD1; J gene: TRBJ1-5; V gene: TRBV12-3/TRBV12-4; clone size: -; CDR3 DNA: TGTGCCAGCAGTGGGGACAGGGGAAAGCCCCAGCATTTT; CDR3 protein: CASSGDRGKPQHF
D gene: TRBD1; J gene: TRBJ1-2; V gene: TRBV6-5; clone size: -; CDR3 DNA: TGTGCCAGCCGAACCGGGACAGGGCCGCTATATGGCTACACCTTC; CDR3 protein: CASRTGTGPLYGYTF
D gene: TRBD1; J gene: TRBJ2-2; V gene: TRBV11-3; clone size: once; CDR3 DNA: TGTGCCAGCAGTCAAACGGGACAGGGATCTGGGTACTCCGGGGAGCTGTTTTTT; CDR3 protein: CASSQTGQGSGYSGELFF
D gene: -; J gene: TRBJ1-2; V gene: TRBV2; clone size: -; CDR3 DNA: TGTGCCAGCAGTGAAGCGCTTGCAGGGGTGATTGATGGCTACACCTTC; CDR3 protein: CASSEALAGVIDGYTF
D gene: TRBD1; J gene: TRBJ2-7; V gene: TRBV3-1/TRBV3-2; clone size: -; CDR3 DNA: TGTGCCAGCAGGGGACAGGGCAGCTCCTACGAGCAGTACTTC; CDR3 protein: CASRGQGSSYEQYF
D gene: TRBD2; J gene: TRBJ2-2; V gene: TRBV7-9; clone size: once; CDR3 DNA: TGTGCCAGCAGCTTAGGACTAGCGGGCACCGGGGAGCTGTTTTTT; CDR3 protein: CASSLGLAGTGELFF
D gene: -; J gene: TRBJ1-3; V gene: TRBV19; clone size: -; CDR3 DNA: TGTGCCAGTAGTATAGCACGCGGGAGTGGAAACACCATATATTTT; CDR3 protein: CASSIARGSGNTIYF
D gene: -; J gene: TRBJ1-2; V gene: TRBV3-1/TRBV3-2; clone size: -; CDR3 DNA: TGTGCCAGCAGCCGAGGAAGGGAGGTCGGCTACACCTTC; CDR3 protein: CASSRGREVGYTF
D gene: -; J gene: TRBJ1-1; V gene: TRBV11-3; clone size: -; CDR3 DNA: TGTGCCAGCAGCTTAGATAGATATGATGAAGCTTTCTTT; CDR3 protein: CASSLDRYDEAFF
D gene: TRBD2; J gene: TRBJ2-2; V gene: TRBV3-1/TRBV3-2; clone size: -; CDR3 DNA: TGTGCCAGCAGCCTTAGGACTAGCGGGAACACCGGGGAGCTGTTTTTT; CDR3 protein: CASSLRTSGNTGELFF
D gene: -; J gene: TRBJ1-1; V gene: TRBV6-5; clone size: -; CDR3 DNA: TGTGCCAGCAGTTTCAGGGGTAGTATGAACACTGAAGCTTTCTTT; CDR3 protein: CASSFRGSMNTEAFF
D gene: -; J gene: TRBJ1-3; V gene: TRBV7-2; clone size: -; CDR3 DNA: TGTGCCAGCAGCTCCCTCTCTGGAAACACCATATATTTT; CDR3 protein: CASSSLSGNTIYF
D gene: -; J gene: TRBJ1-2; V gene: TRBV7-6; clone size: -; CDR3 DNA: TGTGCCAGCAGCTTAGTTGCCGGACTGGGAATGGCTGGCTACACCTTC; CDR3 protein: CASSLVAGLGMAGYTF
D gene: TRBD1; J gene: TRBJ1-3; V gene: TRBV6-2/TRBV6-3; clone size: -; CDR3 DNA: TGTGCCAGCAGTTACCGTACCGGACAGGTACTCTCTGGAAACACCATATATTTT; CDR3 protein: CASSYRTGQVLSGNTIYF
D gene: -; J gene: TRBJ2-2; V gene: TRBV18; clone size: -; CDR3 DNA: TGTGCCAGCTCACCCACGGGTCGCGGGGAGCTGTTTTTT; CDR3 protein: CASSPTGRGELFF
D gene: TRBD1; J gene: TRBJ2-7; V gene: TRBV6-5; clone size: -; CDR3 DNA: TGTGCCAGTAAACCGGGACAGGAGGTCGACGAGCAGTACTTC; CDR3 protein: CASKPGQEVDEQYF
D gene: TRBD1; J gene: TRBJ1-1; V gene: TRBV27; clone size: -; CDR3 DNA: TGTGCCAGCAGTCCCCTAACAGGGGGGGGGAACACTGAAGCTTTCTTT; CDR3 protein: CASSPLTGGGNTEAFF
D gene: -; J gene: TRBJ1-2; V gene: TRBV5-6; clone size: -; CDR3 DNA: TGTGCCAGCAGCTTGGAAGAGGGCTACACCTTC; CDR3 protein: CASSLEEGYTF
D gene: TRBD1; J gene: TRBJ1-5; V gene: TRBV2; clone size: -; CDR3 DNA: TGTGCCAGCAGTGTTAGGACAGGGGTGGGCCAGCCCCAGCATTTT; CDR3 protein: CASSVRTGVGQPQHF
D gene: -; J gene: TRBJ1-2; V gene: TRBV12-2; clone size: -; CDR3 DNA: TGTGCAAGTCGCGTAGCCGGGACAGGGGTACTTCACTATGGCTACACCTTC; CDR3 protein: CASRVAGTGVLHYGYTF